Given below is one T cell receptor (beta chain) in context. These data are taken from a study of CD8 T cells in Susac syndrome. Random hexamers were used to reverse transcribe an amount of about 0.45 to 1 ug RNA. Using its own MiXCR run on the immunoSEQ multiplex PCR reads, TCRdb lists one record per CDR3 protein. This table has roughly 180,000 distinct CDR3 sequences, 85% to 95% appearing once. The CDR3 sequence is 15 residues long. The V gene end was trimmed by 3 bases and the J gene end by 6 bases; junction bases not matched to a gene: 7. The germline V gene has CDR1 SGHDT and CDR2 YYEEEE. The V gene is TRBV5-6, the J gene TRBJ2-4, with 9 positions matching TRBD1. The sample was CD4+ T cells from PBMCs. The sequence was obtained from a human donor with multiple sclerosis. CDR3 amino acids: CASSWSYRGRNIQYF. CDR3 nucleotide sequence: TGTGCCAGCAGCTGGAGCTACAGGGGGCGAAACATTCAGTACTTC.